These 14 T cell receptor beta chains were all obtained from the same sample, sequenced in a study of blood T cell repertoires in COVID-19. Profiling relied on immunoSEQ multiplex PCR, and the TCRdb table lists in-frame clones only, not all of them. This table has 70,000 or so clones, 86% appearing once. The sequenced material came from peripheral blood. These receptors were collected from a man between 65 and 80 years old with active COVID-19.

The CDR3 sequence: CASSPGQGQETQYF. The DNA for the CDR3 is TGTGCCAGCAGCCCGGGACAGGGGCAAGAGACCCAGTACTTC. The V gene is TRBV7-2, the J gene TRBJ2-5, with 10 bases fitting TRBD1. The V gene end was trimmed by 5 bases and the J gene end by 2 bases; junction bases not matched to a gene: 2. CDR3 length: 14 amino acids. Germline V gene sequence: CDR1 SGHTA, CDR2 FQGNSA.

This clone was seen only a few times. This chain joins TRBV14 and TRBJ2-7, with 12 bases matching TRBD2. Per the germline V gene, CDR1 is SGHDN and CDR2 is FVKESK. The J segment lost 6 bases and the V segment lost 4 bases, leaving 13 bases of the junction unmatched. The CDR3 spans 17 residues. CDR3 DNA: TGTGCCAGCAGCCTACAGAGGACTAGCGGGATGTCGGGCGAGCAGTACTTC. Translated, it gives CASSLQRTSGMSGEQYF.

The V and J genes are TRBV4-2 and TRBJ1-4; tentatively, D is TRBD1 (5 bases). V shed 0 bases and J shed 5 bases, with 10 bases lying between them. Per germline, CDR1 LGHNA and CDR2 YNFKEQ. The CDR3 length is 15 residues. In DNA, the CDR3 is TGTGCCAGCAGCCAAGAGGGGGGATCGAATGAAAAACTGTTTTTT. Protein sequence: CASSQEGGSNEKLFF.

There are a few counts of this clone. The chain has TRBV7-8 and TRBJ1-3; D might be TRBD1 (6 bases). The germline CDR1 and CDR2 sequences are SGHVS and FQNEAQ. This CDR3 is built from 17 residues. V lost 0 bases and J 0 bases, leaving 12 bases between the germline ends. The CDR3 DNA reads TGTGCCAGCAGCTTAGCCCTTCGAGGGGGCTCTGGAAACACCATATATTTT. Translated, it gives CASSLALRGGSGNTIYF.

The genes are TRBV28 and TRBJ2-7; 8 bases agree with TRBD1. This CDR3 has 14 amino acids. Germline-derived CDR1 and CDR2 are MDHEN and SYDVKM. The V and J ends lost 5 bases and 4 bases, in that order; junction bases with no gene match: 7. DNA of the CDR3: TGTGCCAGCAGTCCCGGGACAGGAACGTACGAGCAGTACTTC. This sequence encodes CASSPGTGTYEQYF.

This clone was detected only once. The gene calls are TRBV5-1 and TRBJ2-1; 11 bases line up with TRBD2. This CDR3 is 16 amino acids long. Germline-derived CDR1 and CDR2 are SGHRS and YFSETQ. The V gene end was trimmed by 4 bases and the J gene end by 3 bases; junction bases not matched to a gene: 6. The CDR3 DNA is TGCGCCAGCAGCGCTCCCGGGACTAGCGGCTACAATGAGCAGTTCTTC. Protein product: CASSAPGTSGYNEQFF.

The J gene is TRBJ2-7, the V gene TRBV7-9; D is perhaps TRBD2 (6 bases). The ends were cut back, 5 bases at V and 3 bases at J, with 14 bases in the middle. Germline V gene sequence: CDR1 SEHNR, CDR2 FQNEAQ (reference sequence). The length of the CDR3 is 14 residues. CDR3 residues: CASSPGLPNYEQYF. DNA of the CDR3: TGTGCCAGCAGCCCCGGACTACCTAACTACGAGCAGTACTTC.

V is TRBV5-6 and J is TRBJ1-1; 8 bases agree with TRBD1. The CDR3 contains 18 residues. V dropped 0 bases and J dropped 2; count of bases not matched to a gene: 12. Germline V gene lookup returns CDR1 SGHDT and CDR2 YYEEEE. The CDR3 DNA reads TGTGCCAGCAGCTTGGAACCTCAGGGGGCGCGGGGAAACACTGAAGCTTTCTTT. It specifies CASSLEPQGARGNTEAFF.

The V gene is TRBV9, the J gene TRBJ2-7, with 8 bases that match TRBD2. The CDR3 contains 16 residues. Germline V gene lookup returns CDR1 SGDLS and CDR2 YYNGEE. The junction had 5 bases not matched to a gene; V was cut back by 0 bases and J by 0 bases. The CDR3 bases are TGTGCCAGCAGCGTAGGCGGCGGGAGGACCTCCTACGAGCAGTACTTC. It specifies CASSVGGGRTSYEQYF.

V and J are TRBV4-1 and TRBJ2-3; TRBD2 agrees at 12 bases. Germline-derived CDR1 and CDR2 are MGHRA and YSYEKL. The CDR3 runs to 16 residues. The ends lost 4 bases at V and 6 bases at J; junction bases unmatched: 8. The CDR3: CASSPPLAGGRDTQYF. The CDR3 bases are TGCGCCAGCAGCCCCCCACTAGCGGGAGGCCGGGATACGCAGTATTTT.

The chain combines TRBV29-1 with TRBJ1-1, with no clear D. Trimming cost V 4 bases and J 11 bases, with 14 bases left between them. The germline CDR1 and CDR2 sequences are SQVTM and ANQGSEA. This CDR3 spans 11 amino acids. The CDR3 protein is CSVALGQVAFF. CDR3 nucleotide sequence: TGCAGCGTTGCCCTTGGGCAGGTCGCTTTCTTT.

This chain links TRBV13 with TRBJ1-4; no clear D. Germline V gene sequence: CDR1 PRHDT, CDR2 FYEKMQ (reference sequence). With 0 bases removed from V and 8 bases from J, the gap between germline ends came to 7 bases. The CDR3 is 13 residues long. CDR3 DNA: TGTGCCAGCAGCTTAGGGGGCGGGGAAAAACTGTTTTTT. Translating it yields CASSLGGGEKLFF.

V and J are TRBV20-1 and TRBJ1-5; weak D call: TRBD1 (6 bases). Germline V gene lookup returns CDR1 DFQATT and CDR2 SNEGSKA (reference sequence). This CDR3 is 11 amino acids long. The V gene lost 6 bases and the J gene lost 9 bases, with 12 bases spanning the gap. CDR3 residues: CSARRGGPQHF. The CDR3, as DNA: TGCAGTGCCCGTCGAGGGGGGCCCCAGCATTTT.

The table lists this clone with a count of one. The chain links TRBV5-6 to TRBJ2-1; TRBD2 agrees at 7 bases. The CDR3 loop spans 16 amino acids. The trim removed 4 bases at V and 4 bases at J, leaving 11 bases unmatched. Per germline, CDR1 SGHDT and CDR2 YYEEEE. CDR3 region: CASSPRGGPPYNEQFF. Here the CDR3 DNA reads TGTGCCAGCAGCCCGCGGGGAGGGCCCCCTTACAATGAGCAGTTCTTC.